This T cell receptor beta chain was identified during a study of cytomegalovirus exposure and HLA in healthy donors. V shed 2 bases and J shed 8 bases, with 10 bases lying between them. From germline, CDR1 is SEHNR and CDR2 FQNEAQ (reference sequence). The CDR3 runs 14 residues. Remarks on this clone: The antigen remains unidentified.

Primers for the PCR totalled 60 Vbeta and 13 Jbeta. Profiling relied on immunoSEQ multiplex PCR, and the TCRdb table lists in-frame clones only, not all of them. This table holds roughly 80,000 clones, roughly 83% found once. Study outcomes and limitations: In a later analysis, specific HLA alleles were associated with some 16,000 TCR beta sequences at a 0.05 false discovery rate.

Sequencing was carried out using PBMCs. This sequence joins TRBV7-9 and TRBJ1-6, with a tentative D call TRBD1 (5 bases). The clonotype comes from a woman between 50 and 59 years old in good health and CMV-seronegative. The CDR3, as DNA: TGTGCCAGCAGCTTACAGGGTCCTTATTCACCCCTCCACTTT. It specifies CASSLQGPYSPLHF. The whole variable domain, remainder taken from reference TRBV7-9 and TRBJ1-6, is DTGVSQNPRHKITKRGQNVTFRCDPISEHNRLYWYRQTLGQGPEFLTYFQNEAQLEKSRLLSDRFSAERPKGSFSTLEIQRTEQGDSAMYLCASSLQGPYSPLHFGNGTRLTVT.